This T cell receptor (beta chain) was identified in a study of blood T cell repertoires in COVID-19. Study-wide context: The analysed material was cDNA or gDNA that came from T cells, B-cell-depleted T cells, or PBMCs.

The CDR3 extends over 16 amino acids. V was pared by 0 bases and J by 7 bases, with 3 bases of the junction left unmatched. Germline V lookup: CDR1 LGHDT, CDR2 YNNKEL (reference sequence). Those who participated ranged in age from roughly 18 to 100 years and resided in about two dozen US areas. Clinical history as reported by participants underpinned cohort assignment. Donors in Cohort 3 counted as recovered after two negative PCRs, clearance, or symptom resolution. Using immunoSEQ multiplex PCR, the repertoire was profiled, and TCRdb retains in-frame clones only, with some absent. The table lists some 350,000 clones, roughly 84% of them singletons.

The sequence derives from a woman in her twenties or thirties who had recovered from COVID-19. The rearrangement uses TRBV3-1 (or the pseudogene TRBV3-2) and TRBJ2-1; 13 nucleotides line up with TRBD2. The sequenced sample consisted of PBMCs or T cells enriched from blood (not recorded which). In DNA form, the CDR3 reads TGTGCCAGCAGCCAAGAGACTAGCGGGGGGTGGAATGAGCAGTTCTTC. Its protein is CASSQETSGGWNEQFF.